The clone carrying this T cell receptor beta chain was counted ten times or more. Its antigen is as yet unknown. The germline gives CDR1 SGHAT, CDR2 FQNNGV. The CDR3 extends over 13 amino acids. Between the trimmed V and J ends, which lost 1 base and 5 bases, there was a span of 6 bases. Time point: persistent/refractory GD, antithyroid drugs over 5 years with positive TRAb. The authors made the TCR library using RNA they extracted from PBMCs. This sample is drawn from a study of regulatory T cells in long-lasting Graves disease. Whole-study context: Persistent Graves' disease meant over 5 years of antithyroid drugs with positive TSH receptor antibodies.

Overall study results and limits: Persistent disease was associated with favored TRBV28 usage and with favored use of TRBJ1-2 and TRBJ2-5. Persistent Graves' patients showed less TCR diversity than newly diagnosed ones.

Arm-PCR of CDR3 regions with iRepertoire HTBI primers generated TCR beta libraries. TCRdb passed the multiplex PCR reads through MiXCR, listing each CDR3 protein once. The sample has hundreds of thousands of distinct CDR3 sequences, around 20% seen once; the top ten hold approximately 8%. The sequenced sample was peripheral blood mononuclear cells (PBMCs), obtained when the disease was refractory, from a patient treated with antithyroid drugs. The source of this sequence is a female donor with Graves disease. This chain connects TRBV11-2 to TRBJ1-5, with no clear D. This CDR3 reads CASSLGSYQPQHF. DNA of the CDR3: TGTGCCAGCAGCTTAGGGTCATATCAGCCCCAGCATTTT.